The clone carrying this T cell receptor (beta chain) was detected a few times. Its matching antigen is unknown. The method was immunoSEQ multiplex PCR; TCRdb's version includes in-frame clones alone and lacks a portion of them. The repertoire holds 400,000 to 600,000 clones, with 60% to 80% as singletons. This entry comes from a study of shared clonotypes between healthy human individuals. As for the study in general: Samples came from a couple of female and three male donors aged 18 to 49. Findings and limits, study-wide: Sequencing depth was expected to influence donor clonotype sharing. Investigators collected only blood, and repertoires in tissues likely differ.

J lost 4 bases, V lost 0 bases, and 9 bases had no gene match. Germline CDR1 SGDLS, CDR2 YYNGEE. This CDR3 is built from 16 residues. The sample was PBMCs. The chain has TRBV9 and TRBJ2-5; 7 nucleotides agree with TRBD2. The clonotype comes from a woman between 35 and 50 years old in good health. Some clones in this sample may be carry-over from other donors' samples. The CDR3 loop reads CASSVAAGVGGETQYF. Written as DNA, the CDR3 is TGTGCCAGCAGCGTAGCTGCGGGAGTAGGAGGAGAGACCCAGTACTTC.